Below, 7 T cell receptor beta chains from the same sample are listed, as sequenced in a study of blood T cell repertoires in COVID-19. The repertoire was sequenced with immunoSEQ multiplex PCR; TCRdb's copy has only in-frame clones and lacks some. The data show 30,000 to 35,000 clones, around 86% seen once. The sequenced sample consisted of peripheral blood. Receptors were obtained from a man in his sixties or seventies with acute or convalescent COVID-19.

The chain recombines TRBV5-4 with TRBJ1-1; TRBD1 might be the D (5 bases). Germline values: CDR1 SGHNT, CDR2 YYREEE (reference sequence). The V end lost 0 bases, the J end lost 4 bases, and 10 bases lay between the germline ends. The CDR3 covers 14 residues. CDR3 sequence reads: CASSLDSGGTEAFF. The CDR3 region has the DNA TGTGCCAGCAGCTTGGATTCCGGGGGCACTGAAGCTTTCTTT.

This clone came up once. This chain links TRBV29-1 with TRBJ1-1; D is uncertain. Germline CDR1 and CDR2: SQVTM and ANQGSEA. V was trimmed by 6 bases and J by 5 bases, leaving 16 bases between them. CDR3 length: 13 residues. The DNA of the CDR3 is TGCAGCGTCGCCCCCTCCGGAGGGACTGAAGCTTTCTTT. Translated, it gives CSVAPSGGTEAFF.

The chain couples TRBV19 to TRBJ2-2, with D possibly matching TRBD1 (5 bases). Per the germline V gene, CDR1 is LNHDA and CDR2 is SQIVND (reference sequence). The CDR3 is 17 residues long. The germline V and J ends were trimmed by 6 bases and 4 bases, with 21 bases remaining between them. CDR3 sequence: CASRRRAQIRGTGELFF. The CDR3 DNA sequence: TGTGCCAGTAGAAGGCGAGCACAAATTAGGGGCACCGGGGAGCTGTTTTTT. Full variable domain (rest looked up from reference TRBV19 and TRBJ2-2): DGGITQSPKYLFRKEGQNVTLSCEQNLNHDAMYWYRQDPGQGLRLIYYSQIVNDFQKGDIAEGYSVSREKKESFPLTVTSAQKNPTAFYLCASRRRAQIRGTGELFFGEGSRLTVL.

J is TRBJ2-6 and V is TRBV27; D possibly corresponds to TRBD1 (5 bases). V dropped 6 bases and J dropped 3 bases, with 24 bases sitting between them. The CDR3 totals 19 residues. Germline V CDR1 and CDR2: MNHEY, SMNVEV (reference sequence). In DNA form, the CDR3 reads TGTGCCAGCAGGATTAAAGGGCAGGGATATACTCTTGGGGCCAACGTCCTGACTTTC. Translated: CASRIKGQGYTLGANVLTF.

The chain has TRBV6-2 or TRBV6-3 and TRBJ2-2, with 7 positions matching TRBD1. The CDR3 runs to 14 residues. Germline CDR1 MNHEY, CDR2 SVGEGT. After removal of 6 bases from V and 1 base from J, the junction contained 2 bases not matched to a gene. The CDR3 spells CASSRTGNTGELFF. CDR3 sequence (DNA): TGTGCCAGCAGCAGGACAGGGAACACCGGGGAGCTGTTTTTT.

The chain couples TRBV18 to TRBJ1-1, with D possibly TRBD1 on 6 matching bases. The CDR3 is 15 amino acids. Germline CDR1 KGHSH, CDR2 LQKENI. Trimming took 9 bases from V and 2 from J, leaving 19 bases between them. CDR3 residues: CASRIGGASNTEAFF. DNA of the CDR3: TGTGCCAGTCGAATAGGGGGGGCCTCCAACACTGAAGCTTTCTTT.

The chain couples TRBV18 to TRBJ1-2; D gene unclear. From germline, CDR1 is KGHSH and CDR2 LQKENI. The CDR3 contains 14 residues. Trimming removed 2 bases at V and 7 bases at J, with 14 bases between. In DNA form, the CDR3 reads TGTGCCAGCTCACCAAGCGAGGGTTCGCGTGGCTACACCTTC. Translating gives CASSPSEGSRGYTF.